This TCR beta chain is drawn from a study of cytomegalovirus exposure and HLA in healthy donors. Study-level points and caveats: As immune exposure information, only CMV serostatus was available.

This CDR3 region has 16 residues. It was with 60 Vbeta and 13 Jbeta primers that the PCR ran. The method was immunoSEQ multiplex PCR; TCRdb's version includes in-frame clones alone and lacks a portion of them. The repertoire holds under 130,000 clones, approximately 69% seen once, with approximately 3% in the top ten. The sample holds a few counts of this clone. Antigen: not known. The clonotype originates from a man younger than 45 in good health and CMV-seronegative. V usage is TRBV21-1 and J usage is TRBJ2-2; TRBD1, the D gene given by the table, was not confirmed from the DNA. TRBV21-1 is a pseudogene segment. Input material: PBMCs. CDR3 protein: CASSKGNRVNTGELFF. The CDR3 nucleotides read TGTGCCAGCAGCAAAGGAAACAGGGTAAACACCGGGGAGCTGTTTTTT.